These 31 T cell receptor beta chains came from one sample sequenced in a study of T-cell memory formation after mild COVID-19. TCRdb re-analysed the 5' RACE reads in MiXCR, keeping a single row per CDR3 protein. The sample has more than 110,000 distinct CDR3 sequences, around 15% seen once. Source material: PBMCs or a T cell subset sorted from them (not recorded which). The receptors derive from an adult woman who had mild COVID-19 (a few samples of this study predate the infection). Cell type and time point are not known.

The genes are TRBV4-2 and TRBJ2-3; D may be TRBD1 or TRBD2 (5 bases each). This CDR3 region has 15 residues. Trimming removed 1 base from V and 1 base from J, with 9 bases in between. The germline V gene encodes CDR1 LGHNA and CDR2 YNFKEQ. CDR3 region: CASSQGGTGTDTQYF. The DNA of the CDR3 is TGTGCCAGCAGCCAAGGAGGGACGGGCACAGATACGCAGTATTTT.

The chain has TRBV7-9 and TRBJ2-1; 14 positions agree with TRBD2. The CDR3 has 23 residues. V lost 5 bases and J lost 4; bases outside the gene matches: 25. The V gene's germline CDR1 is SEHNR and CDR2 FQNEAQ (reference sequence). This chain's CDR3 is CASSAGTGWGLAGDKEGYNEQFF. The CDR3 nucleotides read TGTGCCAGCAGCGCGGGGACAGGGTGGGGACTAGCGGGAGATAAGGAGGGATACAATGAGCAGTTCTTC.

The chain is built from TRBV9 and TRBJ2-3; tentative D call: TRBD1 (5 bases). Looked up from germline, CDR1 is SGDLS and CDR2 is YYNGEE. The CDR3 covers 18 residues. V shed 4 bases and J shed 4 bases, with 25 bases lying between them. CDR3 in DNA: TGTGCCAGCAGCCCGTTACGGGCCGACAGTTTTTATGCAGATACGCAGTATTTT. This gives the protein CASSPLRADSFYADTQYF. The full variable domain, completed using reference TRBV9 and TRBJ2-3, is DSGVTQTPKHLITATGQRVTLRCSPRSGDLSVYWYQQSLDQGLQFLIQYYNGEERAKGNILERFSAQQFPDLHSELNLSSLELGDSALYFCASSPLRADSFYADTQYFGPGTRLTVL.

The chain is built from TRBV27 and TRBJ2-1, with a possible D match to TRBD1 (5 bases). The CDR3 covers 14 residues. The germline V gene encodes CDR1 MNHEY and CDR2 SMNVEV (reference sequence). V gave up 6 bases and J gave up 4 bases, with 13 bases separating them. This chain's CDR3 is CASRGAGAYNEQFF. CDR3 sequence (DNA): TGTGCCAGCAGAGGGGCAGGTGCTTACAATGAGCAGTTCTTC.

V gene TRBV25-1 combines with J gene TRBJ2-5; 9 bases are a match to TRBD2. The CDR3 spans 15 residues. The junction had 7 bases not matched to a gene; V was cut back by 3 bases and J by 5 bases. Germline values: CDR1 MGHDK, CDR2 SYGVNS. The CDR3 loop is CASSDFSGLAETQYF. The CDR3 coding sequence is TGTGCCAGCAGTGATTTTAGTGGACTAGCGGAGACCCAGTACTTC. Full variable domain (outside the CDR3, taken from reference TRBV25-1 and TRBJ2-5): EADIYQTPRYLVIGTGKKITLECSQTMGHDKMYWYQQDPGMELHLIHYSYGVNSTEKGDLSSESTVSRIRTEHFPLTLESARPSHTSQYLCASSDFSGLAETQYFGPGTRLLVL.

This clonotype has a count of ten or more. The chain employs TRBV7-6 and TRBJ2-1, with D hard to call. V shed 4 bases and J shed 3 bases, with 16 bases lying between them. The CDR3 loop spans 16 amino acids. Germline V gene sequence: CDR1 SGHVS, CDR2 FNYEAQ. The CDR3 loop reads CASSSSLGYDYNEQFF. The CDR3 DNA reads TGTGCCAGCAGCTCCAGCCTGGGCTACGACTACAATGAGCAGTTCTTC. The complete variable domain, with remaining parts taken from reference TRBV7-6 and TRBJ2-1, reads GAGVSQSPRYKVTKRGQDVALRCDPISGHVSLYWYRQALGQGPEFLTYFNYEAQQDKSGLPNDRFSAERPEGSISTLTIQRTEQRDSAMYRCASSSSLGYDYNEQFFGPGTRLTVL.

There are a few counts of this clonotype. V is TRBV19 and J is TRBJ1-2; 9 positions agree with TRBD1. Germline V gene lookup returns CDR1 LNHDA and CDR2 SQIVND (reference sequence). V lost 4 bases to trimming and J lost 4 bases; unmatched junction nucleotides: 7. CDR3 length: 15 amino acids. CDR3 in amino acids: CASSTLTGGGYGYTF. CDR3 nucleotide sequence: TGTGCCAGTAGTACCCTTACAGGGGGCGGCTATGGCTACACCTTC.

This clonotype was picked up a small number of times. The V gene is TRBV10-3, the J gene TRBJ1-5, with unresolved D. Between the trimmed V and J ends, which lost 3 bases and 0 bases, there was a span of 6 bases. This CDR3 region has 14 residues. CDR1 ENHRY and CDR2 SYGVKD come from the germline V gene. The CDR3 loop reads CAISDQDSNQPQHF. CDR3 bases: TGTGCCATCAGTGACCAGGATAGCAATCAGCCCCAGCATTTT.

This clonotype was detected only a few times. The chain recombines TRBV11-1 with TRBJ2-1; no firm D call. The CDR3 loop spans 12 amino acids. The V gene lost 5 bases and the J gene lost 15 bases, with 17 bases spanning the gap. Germline CDR1 and CDR2: SGHAT and FQDESV (reference sequence). As DNA, the CDR3 is TGTGCCAGCAGCCCAAATGAAATTTGGGTGTTCTTC. It is translated as CASSPNEIWVFF.

This clonotype was counted a few times. V is TRBV20-1 and J is TRBJ2-1; TRBD2 matches 7 bases. This CDR3 is 11 amino acids long. Germline CDR1 reads DFQATT; CDR2 reads SNEGSKA (reference sequence). Trimming cost V 2 bases and J 10 bases; bases outside gene matches: 2. CDR3 sequence: CSARSLAEQFF. Written as DNA, the CDR3 is TGCAGTGCTAGATCACTAGCGGAGCAGTTCTTC.

The V gene is TRBV7-6, the J gene TRBJ2-5; 7 bases line up with TRBD2. The germline V gene encodes CDR1 SGHVS and CDR2 FNYEAQ. Germline trimming cut 5 bases from V and 2 bases from J; bases unmatched to any gene: 14. The CDR3 contains 17 residues. CDR3 DNA: TGTGCCAGCAGCCAATATTACCGCTTGCGGGGGCAAGAGACCCAGTACTTC. The encoded protein is CASSQYYRLRGQETQYF. Combining the CDR3 with reference TRBV7-6 and TRBJ2-5 gives the whole variable domain GAGVSQSPRYKVTKRGQDVALRCDPISGHVSLYWYRQALGQGPEFLTYFNYEAQQDKSGLPNDRFSAERPEGSISTLTIQRTEQRDSAMYRCASSQYYRLRGQETQYFGPGTRLLVL.

The chain has TRBV29-1 and TRBJ2-7; D tentatively fits TRBD1 or TRBD2 (5 bases each). V was trimmed by 6 bases and J by 1 base, leaving 13 bases between them. The CDR3 spans 13 residues. The germline V gene has CDR1 SQVTM and CDR2 ANQGSEA. In DNA form, the CDR3 reads TGCAGCGTCCAACAGGAGGTTTCCTACGAGCAGTACTTC. It translates to CSVQQEVSYEQYF.

In this sample, this clonotype turned up a few times. This rearrangement joins TRBV3-1 to TRBJ1-1, with D maybe TRBD1 (6 bases). Looked up from germline, CDR1 is LGHDT and CDR2 is YNNKEL (reference sequence). CDR3 size: 14 residues. Trimming cost V 3 bases and J 8 bases, with 16 bases left between them. The CDR3 loop reads CASSHTGTREEAFF. The CDR3 DNA sequence: TGTGCCAGCAGCCATACAGGGACTAGGGAAGAAGCTTTCTTT.

The chain recombines TRBV7-8 with TRBJ2-7, with 8 bases identical to TRBD2. The CDR3 covers 16 residues. After removal of 1 base from V and 3 bases from J, the junction contained 8 bases not matched to a gene. Germline V lookup: CDR1 SGHVS, CDR2 FQNEAQ. The CDR3 DNA reads as TGTGCCAGCAGCTTAGTCCCGGGAGGGACTGACTACGAGCAGTACTTC. Its translation: CASSLVPGGTDYEQYF.

The chain is built from TRBV20-1 and TRBJ2-4; TRBD2 agrees at 8 bases. The trim removed 1 base at V and 11 bases at J, leaving 10 bases unmatched. Germline CDR1 reads DFQATT; CDR2 reads SNEGSKA (reference sequence). CDR3 length: 14 residues. The CDR3 nucleotides read TGCAGTGCTAGAGCTGGGCGGGGGGTCAACCTTCAGTACTTC. This sequence encodes CSARAGRGVNLQYF.

The count of this clonotype is one. The CDR3: CASSLRGASNQPQHF. The CDR3 DNA follows: TGTGCCAGTAGCCTTCGGGGGGCATCAAATCAGCCCCAGCATTTT. The chain employs TRBV19 and TRBJ1-5, with D perhaps TRBD1 (6 bases). The CDR3 is 15 residues long. Trimming took off 6 bases at V and 4 bases at J, with 16 bases between the two ends. Per the germline V gene, CDR1 is LNHDA and CDR2 is SQIVND (reference sequence).

Only a few counts were recorded for this clonotype. V and J are TRBV27 and TRBJ1-5; D is ambiguous. Germline CDR1 MNHEY, CDR2 SMNVEV (reference sequence). The CDR3 is 15 amino acids. V was cut by 8 bases and J by 1 base, with 15 bases left in between. The CDR3 DNA sequence: TGTGCCAGCGCATACGTTATGGGGAGCAATCAGCCCCAGCATTTT. Translating gives CASAYVMGSNQPQHF.

This chain uses TRBV7-9 with TRBJ2-1; 13 bases map to TRBD2. V was pared by 4 bases and J by 6 bases, with 6 bases of the junction left unmatched. Germline assignment: CDR1 SEHNR and CDR2 FQNEAQ (reference sequence). The CDR3 length is 16 residues. CDR3 DNA: TGTGCCAGCAGCTCTTTCGGGACTAGCGGGACCAATGAGCAGTTCTTC. Translating gives CASSSFGTSGTNEQFF.

The rearrangement joins TRBV4-2 to TRBJ1-2, with D possibly TRBD1 on 5 matching bases. With 0 bases removed from V and 6 bases from J, the gap between germline ends came to 11 bases. The germline V gene has CDR1 LGHNA and CDR2 YNFKEQ. This CDR3 has 14 residues. CDR3 coding DNA: TGTGCCAGCAGCCAAGAGGGGTCAGGGAATGGCTACACCTTC. Protein sequence: CASSQEGSGNGYTF.

This clonotype was seen a handful of times. The chain employs TRBV7-9 and TRBJ1-1; 8 nucleotides line up with TRBD1. Trimming at V came to 0 bases and at J to 5 bases, leaving 8 bases not matched to a gene. The germline gives CDR1 SEHNR, CDR2 FQNEAQ (reference sequence). The CDR3 totals 16 residues. The CDR3 region is CASSLAQGASRTEAFF. In DNA, the CDR3 is TGTGCCAGCAGCTTAGCCCAGGGGGCATCGAGGACTGAAGCTTTCTTT.

The table lists this clonotype with a few counts. The gene calls are TRBV20-1 and TRBJ1-2; TRBD1 matches at 10 bases. CDR1 and CDR2 (germline): DFQATT, SNEGSKA (reference sequence). The CDR3 is 15 residues long. The chain's CDR3 is CTPQARQGANYGYTF. The CDR3 coding sequence is TGCACCCCCCAGGCCAGACAGGGGGCCAACTATGGCTACACCTTC.

This clonotype turned up a few times. This chain connects TRBV20-1 to TRBJ2-3; tentatively, D is TRBD1 (6 bases). There are 15 residues in the CDR3. Per germline, CDR1 DFQATT and CDR2 SNEGSKA (reference sequence). V lost 0 bases and J 1 base, leaving 11 bases between the germline ends. In DNA form, the CDR3 reads TGCAGTGCTAGAGACAGGGGCAAGCGCACAGATACGCAGTATTTT. It codes for CSARDRGKRTDTQYF.

In this sample, this clonotype turned up a few times. This rearrangement joins TRBV27 to TRBJ1-5; possible D gene TRBD1, 6 bases. V lost 6 bases and J lost 1, with 16 bases in between. The CDR3 runs 16 residues. The germline V gene has CDR1 MNHEY and CDR2 SMNVEV (reference sequence). CDR3 sequence: CASRWGGQASNQPQHF. The CDR3 nucleotides read TGTGCCAGCAGGTGGGGGGGGCAGGCCAGCAATCAGCCCCAGCATTTT.

The chain recombines TRBV27 with TRBJ1-2; 11 nucleotides match TRBD1. The CDR3 sequence is 16 residues long. Germline V lookup: CDR1 MNHEY, CDR2 SMNVEV (reference sequence). The ends lost 5 bases at V and 8 bases at J; junction bases unmatched: 13. This CDR3 is CASSPPGQGAVRGYTF. CDR3 DNA sequence: TGTGCCAGCAGTCCTCCTGGACAGGGGGCCGTACGGGGCTACACCTTC.

The table lists this clonotype with a few counts. The chain has TRBV4-3 and TRBJ2-1; possible D gene TRBD1, 6 bases. Deletions cut 1 base from V and 5 bases from J, with 15 bases between. The CDR3 totals 16 residues. Per germline, CDR1 LGHNA and CDR2 YSLEER. Here the CDR3 DNA reads TGCGCCAGCAGCCAAGTGACAGGAGGCGGTAACAATGAGCAGTTCTTC. Encoded protein: CASSQVTGGGNNEQFF.

The V call is TRBV11-2, the J call TRBJ2-5, with D maybe TRBD2 (5 bases). Germline CDR1 SGHAT, CDR2 FQNNGV. This CDR3 region has 13 residues. The V gene lost 4 bases and the J gene lost 7 bases, with 13 bases spanning the gap. In DNA, the CDR3 is TGTGCCAGCAGCTCCGGGAACCTTGGGACCCAGTACTTC. As protein: CASSSGNLGTQYF.

The chain combines TRBV20-1 with TRBJ2-7; D perhaps matches TRBD1 (5 bases). CDR3 length: 13 amino acids. V lost 6 bases, J lost 0 bases, and 12 bases lay in between. Germline CDR1 DFQATT, CDR2 SNEGSKA (reference sequence). CDR3 DNA: TGCAGTGCCTATAGGGGAAGCTCCTACGAGCAGTACTTC. It encodes CSAYRGSSYEQYF.

CDR3 protein: CASSQDPGTYSTDTQYF. The DNA for the CDR3 is TGCGCCAGCAGCCAAGACCCCGGGACTTATTCCACAGATACGCAGTATTTT. The chain recombines TRBV4-3 with TRBJ2-3; tentatively, D is TRBD2 (6 bases). Germline V gene lookup returns CDR1 LGHNA and CDR2 YSLEER. Trimming pared 0 bases from V and 2 bases from J, leaving 15 bases between. This CDR3 region has 17 residues.

The chain recombines TRBV5-6 with TRBJ2-7; tentatively, D is TRBD2 (5 bases). Germline CDR1 SGHDT, CDR2 YYEEEE. The CDR3 loop spans 13 amino acids. Trimming stripped 3 bases from V and 3 bases from J, with 10 bases between. CDR3 nucleotides: TGTGCCAGCAGCTCTCGGGGAAACTACGAGCAGTACTTC. It is translated as CASSSRGNYEQYF. Filled out from reference TRBV5-6 and TRBJ2-7, the complete variable domain reads DAGVTQSPTHLIKTRGQQVTLRCSPKSGHDTVSWYQQALGQGPQFIFQYYEEEERQRGNFPDRFSGHQFPNYSSELNVNALLLGDSALYLCASSSRGNYEQYFGPGTRLTVT.

This clonotype was detected many times. The chain is built from TRBV6-4 and TRBJ2-3; TRBD2 matches at 9 bases. The V gene end was trimmed by 2 bases and the J gene end by 0 bases; junction bases not matched to a gene: 0. Germline values: CDR1 MRHNA, CDR2 SNTAGT. The length of the CDR3 is 15 residues. The CDR3 sequence: CASSDGTSSTDTQYF. In DNA, the CDR3 is TGTGCCAGCAGTGACGGGACTAGCAGCACAGATACGCAGTATTTT.

This chain connects TRBV7-9 to TRBJ2-5, with D perhaps being TRBD1 or TRBD2 (5 bases each). The V gene lost 1 base and the J gene lost 9 bases, with 9 bases spanning the gap. The V gene's germline CDR1 is SEHNR and CDR2 FQNEAQ (reference sequence). The CDR3 totals 12 residues. The CDR3 nucleotides read TGTGCCAGCAGCTTAGGGGGGAAATCCCAGTACTTC. This encodes CASSLGGKSQYF.